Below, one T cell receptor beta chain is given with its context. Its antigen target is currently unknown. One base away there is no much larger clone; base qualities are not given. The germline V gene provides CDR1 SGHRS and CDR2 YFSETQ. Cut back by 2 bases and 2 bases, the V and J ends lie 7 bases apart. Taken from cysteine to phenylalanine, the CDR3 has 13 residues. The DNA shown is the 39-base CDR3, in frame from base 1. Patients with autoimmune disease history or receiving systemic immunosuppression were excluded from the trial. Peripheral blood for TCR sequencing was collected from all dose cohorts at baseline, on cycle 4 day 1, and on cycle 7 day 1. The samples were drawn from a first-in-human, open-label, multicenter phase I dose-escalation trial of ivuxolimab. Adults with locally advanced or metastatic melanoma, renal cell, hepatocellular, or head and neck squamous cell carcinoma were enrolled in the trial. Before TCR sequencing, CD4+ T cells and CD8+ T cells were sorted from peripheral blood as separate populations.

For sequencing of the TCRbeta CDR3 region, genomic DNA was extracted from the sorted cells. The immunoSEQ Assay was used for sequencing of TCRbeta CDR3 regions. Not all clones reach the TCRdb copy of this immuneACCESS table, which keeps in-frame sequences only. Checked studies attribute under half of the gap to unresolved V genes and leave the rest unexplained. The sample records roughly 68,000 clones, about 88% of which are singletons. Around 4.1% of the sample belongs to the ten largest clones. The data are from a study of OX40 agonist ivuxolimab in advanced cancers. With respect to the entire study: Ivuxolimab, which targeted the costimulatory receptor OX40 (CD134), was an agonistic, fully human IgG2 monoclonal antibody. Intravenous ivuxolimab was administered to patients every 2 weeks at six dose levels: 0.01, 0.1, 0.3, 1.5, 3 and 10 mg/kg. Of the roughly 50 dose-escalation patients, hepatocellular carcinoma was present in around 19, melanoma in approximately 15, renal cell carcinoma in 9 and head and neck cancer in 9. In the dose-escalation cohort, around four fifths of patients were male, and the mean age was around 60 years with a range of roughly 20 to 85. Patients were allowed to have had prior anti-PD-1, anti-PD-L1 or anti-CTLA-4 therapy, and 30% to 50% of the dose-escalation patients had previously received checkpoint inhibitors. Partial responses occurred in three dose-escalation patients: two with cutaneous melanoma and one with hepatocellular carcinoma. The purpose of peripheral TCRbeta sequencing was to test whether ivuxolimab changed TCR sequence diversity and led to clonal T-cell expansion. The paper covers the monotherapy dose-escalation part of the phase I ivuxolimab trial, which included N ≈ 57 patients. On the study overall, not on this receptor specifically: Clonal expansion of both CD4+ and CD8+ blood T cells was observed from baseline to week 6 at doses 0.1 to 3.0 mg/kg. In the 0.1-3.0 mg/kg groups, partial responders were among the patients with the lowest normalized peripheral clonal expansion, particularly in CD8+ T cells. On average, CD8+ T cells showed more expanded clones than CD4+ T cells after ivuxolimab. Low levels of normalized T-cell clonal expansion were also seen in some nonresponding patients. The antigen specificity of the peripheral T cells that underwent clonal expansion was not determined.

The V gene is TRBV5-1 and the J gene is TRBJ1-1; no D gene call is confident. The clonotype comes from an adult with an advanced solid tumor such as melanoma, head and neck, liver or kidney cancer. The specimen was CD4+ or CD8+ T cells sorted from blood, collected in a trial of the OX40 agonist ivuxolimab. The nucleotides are TGCGCCAGCAGCTTTCAGGATAACACTGAAGCTTTCTTT. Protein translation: CASSFQDNTEAFF.